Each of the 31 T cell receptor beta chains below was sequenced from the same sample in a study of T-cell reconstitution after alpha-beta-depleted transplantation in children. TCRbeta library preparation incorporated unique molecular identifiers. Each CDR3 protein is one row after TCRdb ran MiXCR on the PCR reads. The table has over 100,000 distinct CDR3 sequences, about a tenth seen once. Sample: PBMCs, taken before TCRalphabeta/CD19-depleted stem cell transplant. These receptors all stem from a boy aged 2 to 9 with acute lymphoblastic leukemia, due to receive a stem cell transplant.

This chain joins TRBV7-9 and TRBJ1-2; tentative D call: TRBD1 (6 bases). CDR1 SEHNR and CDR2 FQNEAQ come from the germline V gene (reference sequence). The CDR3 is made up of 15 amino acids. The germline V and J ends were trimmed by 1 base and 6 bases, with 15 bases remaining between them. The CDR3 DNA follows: TGTGCCAGCAGCTTAGGAGCAGGGGCGTTAGATGGCTACACCTTC. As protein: CASSLGAGALDGYTF.

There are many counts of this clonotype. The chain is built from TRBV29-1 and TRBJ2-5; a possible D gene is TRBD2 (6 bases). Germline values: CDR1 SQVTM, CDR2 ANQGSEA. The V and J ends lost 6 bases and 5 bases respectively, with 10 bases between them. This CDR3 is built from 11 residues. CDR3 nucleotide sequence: TGCAGCGTGGGGGGATGGGAGACCCAGTACTTC. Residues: CSVGGWETQYF.

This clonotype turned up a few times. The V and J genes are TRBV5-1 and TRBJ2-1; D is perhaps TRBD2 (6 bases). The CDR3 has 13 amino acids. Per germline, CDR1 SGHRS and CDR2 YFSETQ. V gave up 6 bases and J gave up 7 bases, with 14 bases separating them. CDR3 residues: CASNTGEANEQFF. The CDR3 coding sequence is TGCGCCAGCAATACCGGGGAGGCTAATGAGCAGTTCTTC.

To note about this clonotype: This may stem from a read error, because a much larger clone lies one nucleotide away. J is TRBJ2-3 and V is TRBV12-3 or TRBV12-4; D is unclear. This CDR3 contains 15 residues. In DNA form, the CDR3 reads TGTGCCTGCAGTTTACCCGCTGGCGGCACAGATACGCAGTATTTT. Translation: CACSLPAGGTDTQYF.

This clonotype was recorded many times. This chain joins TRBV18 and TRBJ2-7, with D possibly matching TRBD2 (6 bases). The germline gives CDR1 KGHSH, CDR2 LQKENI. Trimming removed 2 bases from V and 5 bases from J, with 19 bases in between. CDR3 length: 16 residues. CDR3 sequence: CASSPLDPLASHEQYF. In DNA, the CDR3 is TGTGCCAGCTCACCATTGGACCCGCTAGCGTCCCACGAGCAGTACTTC. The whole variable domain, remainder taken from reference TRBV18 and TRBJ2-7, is NAGVMQNPRHLVRRRGQEARLRCSPMKGHSHVYWYRQLPEEGLKFMVYLQKENIIDESGMPKERFSAEFPKEGPSILRIQQVVRGDSAAYFCASSPLDPLASHEQYFGPGTRLTVT.

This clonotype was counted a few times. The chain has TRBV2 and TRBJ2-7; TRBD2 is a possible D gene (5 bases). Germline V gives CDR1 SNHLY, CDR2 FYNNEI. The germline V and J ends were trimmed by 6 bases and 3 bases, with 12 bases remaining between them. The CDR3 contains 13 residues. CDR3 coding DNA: TGTGCCAGCAGAGGAGGCCCCGACTACGAGCAGTACTTC. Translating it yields CASRGGPDYEQYF.

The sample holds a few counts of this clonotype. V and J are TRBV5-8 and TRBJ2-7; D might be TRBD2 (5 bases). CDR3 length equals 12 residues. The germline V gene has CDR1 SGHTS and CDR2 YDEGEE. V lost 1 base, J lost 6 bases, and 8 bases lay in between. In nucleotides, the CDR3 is TGTGCCAGCAGCTTGTTGGGGAGCGAGCAGTACTTC. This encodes CASSLLGSEQYF. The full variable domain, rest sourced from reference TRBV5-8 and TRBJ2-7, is EAGVTQSPTHLIKTRGQQATLRCSPISGHTSVYWYQQALGLGLQFLLWYDEGEERNRGNFPPRFSGRQFPNYSSELNVNALELEDSALYLCASSLLGSEQYFGPGTRLTVT.

The CDR3 sequence: CSARDADRGAYGYTF. CDR3 coding DNA: TGCAGTGCTAGAGATGCGGACAGGGGCGCCTATGGCTACACCTTC. The J gene is TRBJ1-2, the V gene TRBV20-1, with 9 bases aligning to TRBD1. The CDR3 length is 15 residues. V dropped 0 bases and J dropped 4; count of bases not matched to a gene: 6. CDR1 is DFQATT, CDR2 SNEGSKA, per germline (reference sequence).

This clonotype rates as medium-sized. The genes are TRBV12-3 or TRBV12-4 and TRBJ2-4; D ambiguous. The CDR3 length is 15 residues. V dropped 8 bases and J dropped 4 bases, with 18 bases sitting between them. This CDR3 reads CASSKASSDKNIQYF. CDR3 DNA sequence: TGTGCCAGCTCTAAGGCGTCGTCTGATAAAAACATTCAGTACTTC.

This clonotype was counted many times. The CDR3 DNA reads TGCAGTGCCCGGTCCCAGGGTGGAACCTACGAGCAGTACTTC. This codes for CSARSQGGTYEQYF. V gene TRBV20-1 combines with J gene TRBJ2-7; maybe TRBD1 (5 bases). Germline CDR1 reads DFQATT; CDR2 reads SNEGSKA (reference sequence). Trimming took 6 bases from V and 2 from J, leaving 17 bases between them. The CDR3 sequence is 14 residues long.

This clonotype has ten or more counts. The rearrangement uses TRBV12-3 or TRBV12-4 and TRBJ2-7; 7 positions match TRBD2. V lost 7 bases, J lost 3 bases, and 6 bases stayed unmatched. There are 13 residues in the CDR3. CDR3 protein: CASTLGGSYEQYF. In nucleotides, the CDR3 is TGTGCCAGCACCCTGGGGGGGAGCTACGAGCAGTACTTC.

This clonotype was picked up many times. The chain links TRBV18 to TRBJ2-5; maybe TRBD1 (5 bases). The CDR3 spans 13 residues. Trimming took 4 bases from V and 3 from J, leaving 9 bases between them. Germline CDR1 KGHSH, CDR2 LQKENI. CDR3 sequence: CASSQGLEETQYF. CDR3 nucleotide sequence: TGTGCCAGCTCACAGGGGCTTGAAGAGACCCAGTACTTC.

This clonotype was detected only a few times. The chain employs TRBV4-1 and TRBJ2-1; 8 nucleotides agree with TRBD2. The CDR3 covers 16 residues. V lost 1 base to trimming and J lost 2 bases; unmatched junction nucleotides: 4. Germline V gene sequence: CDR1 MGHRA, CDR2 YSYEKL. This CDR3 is CASSQVLAEAYNEQFF. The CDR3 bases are TGCGCCAGCAGCCAAGTACTAGCGGAGGCCTACAATGAGCAGTTCTTC.

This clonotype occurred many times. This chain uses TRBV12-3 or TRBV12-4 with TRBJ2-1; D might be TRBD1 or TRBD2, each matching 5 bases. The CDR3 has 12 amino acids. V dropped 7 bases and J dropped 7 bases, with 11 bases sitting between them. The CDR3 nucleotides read TGTGCCAGCACTTGGGACGGAAATGAGCAGTTCTTC. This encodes CASTWDGNEQFF.

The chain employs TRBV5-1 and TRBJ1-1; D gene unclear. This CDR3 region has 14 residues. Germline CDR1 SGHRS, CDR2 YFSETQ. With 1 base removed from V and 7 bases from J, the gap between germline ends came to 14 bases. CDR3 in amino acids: CASSLSWAGNEAFF. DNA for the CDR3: TGCGCCAGCAGCTTGTCGTGGGCCGGCAATGAAGCTTTCTTT.

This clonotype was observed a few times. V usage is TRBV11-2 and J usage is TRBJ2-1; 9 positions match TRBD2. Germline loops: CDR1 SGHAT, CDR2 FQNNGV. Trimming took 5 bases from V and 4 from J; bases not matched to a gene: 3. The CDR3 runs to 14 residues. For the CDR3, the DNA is TGTGCCAGCAGCCGGACTAGCGCTTACAATGAGCAGTTCTTC. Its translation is CASSRTSAYNEQFF.

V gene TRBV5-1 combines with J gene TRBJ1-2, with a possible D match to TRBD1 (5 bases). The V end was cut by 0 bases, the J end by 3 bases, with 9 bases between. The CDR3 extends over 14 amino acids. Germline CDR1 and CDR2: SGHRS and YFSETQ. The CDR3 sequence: CASSLEGADYGYTF. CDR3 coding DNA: TGCGCCAGCAGCTTGGAAGGGGCAGACTATGGCTACACCTTC.

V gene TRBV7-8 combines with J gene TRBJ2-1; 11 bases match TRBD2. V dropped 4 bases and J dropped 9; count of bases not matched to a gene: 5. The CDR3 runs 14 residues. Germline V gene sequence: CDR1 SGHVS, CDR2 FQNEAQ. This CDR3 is CASSWILAGGEQFF. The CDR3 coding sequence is TGTGCCAGCAGCTGGATTCTAGCGGGAGGTGAGCAGTTCTTC. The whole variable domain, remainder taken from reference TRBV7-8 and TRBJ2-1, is GAGVSQSPRYKVAKRGQDVALRCDPISGHVSLFWYQQALGQGPEFLTYFQNEAQLDKSGLPSDRFFAERPEGSVSTLKIQRTQQEDSAVYLCASSWILAGGEQFFGPGTRLTVL.

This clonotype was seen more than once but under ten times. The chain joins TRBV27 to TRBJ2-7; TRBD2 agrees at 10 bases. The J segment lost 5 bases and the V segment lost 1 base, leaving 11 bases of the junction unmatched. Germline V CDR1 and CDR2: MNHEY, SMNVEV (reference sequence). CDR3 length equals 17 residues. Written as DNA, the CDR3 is TGTGCCAGCAGTTTATTCCGGCCTAGCGGGAGCGGGGACGAGCAGTACTTC. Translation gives CASSLFRPSGSGDEQYF.

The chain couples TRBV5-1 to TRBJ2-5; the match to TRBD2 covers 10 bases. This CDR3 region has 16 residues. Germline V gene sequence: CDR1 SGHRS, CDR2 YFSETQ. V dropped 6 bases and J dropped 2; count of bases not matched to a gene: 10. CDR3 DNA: TGCGCCAGCATCATCCAGGGACTAGCGCAACAAGAGACCCAGTACTTC. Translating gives CASIIQGLAQQETQYF.

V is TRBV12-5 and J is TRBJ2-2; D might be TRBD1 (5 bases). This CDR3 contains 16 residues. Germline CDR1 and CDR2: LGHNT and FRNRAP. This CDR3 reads CASCQGVAANTGELFF. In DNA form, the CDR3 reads TGTGCCTCCTGCCAAGGGGTGGCTGCGAACACCGGGGAGCTGTTTTTT.

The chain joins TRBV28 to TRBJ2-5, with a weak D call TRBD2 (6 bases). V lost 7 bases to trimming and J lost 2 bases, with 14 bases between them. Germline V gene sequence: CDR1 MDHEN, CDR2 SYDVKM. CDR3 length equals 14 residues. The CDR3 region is CASKEGRVQETQYF. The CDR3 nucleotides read TGTGCCAGCAAGGAGGGTCGAGTTCAAGAGACCCAGTACTTC.

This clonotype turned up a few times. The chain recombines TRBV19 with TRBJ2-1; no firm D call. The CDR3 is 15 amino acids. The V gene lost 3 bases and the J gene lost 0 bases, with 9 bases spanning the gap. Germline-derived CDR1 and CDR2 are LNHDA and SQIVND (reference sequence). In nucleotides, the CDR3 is TGTGCCAGTAGTATCTTCCCCGACTCCTACAATGAGCAGTTCTTC. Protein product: CASSIFPDSYNEQFF.

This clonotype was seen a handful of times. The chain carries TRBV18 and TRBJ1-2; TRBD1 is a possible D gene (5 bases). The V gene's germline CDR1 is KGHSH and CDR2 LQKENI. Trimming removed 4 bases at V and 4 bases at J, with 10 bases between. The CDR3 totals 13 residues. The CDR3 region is CASSLDSSYGYTF. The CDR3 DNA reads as TGTGCCAGCTCACTCGACAGCTCCTATGGCTACACCTTC.

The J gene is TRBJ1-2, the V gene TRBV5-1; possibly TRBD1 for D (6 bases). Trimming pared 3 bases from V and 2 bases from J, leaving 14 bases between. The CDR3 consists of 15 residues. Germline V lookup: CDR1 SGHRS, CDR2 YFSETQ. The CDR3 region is CASSWTAKENYGYTF. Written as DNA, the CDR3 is TGCGCCAGCAGCTGGACAGCTAAAGAAAACTATGGCTACACCTTC.

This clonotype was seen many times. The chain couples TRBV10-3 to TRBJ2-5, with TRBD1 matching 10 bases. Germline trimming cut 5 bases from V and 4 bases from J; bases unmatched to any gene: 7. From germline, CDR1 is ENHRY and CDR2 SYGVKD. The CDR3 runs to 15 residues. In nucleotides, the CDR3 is TGTGCCATCAGTTCCGACAGGGGGCATAGAGAGACCCAGTACTTC. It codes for CAISSDRGHRETQYF.

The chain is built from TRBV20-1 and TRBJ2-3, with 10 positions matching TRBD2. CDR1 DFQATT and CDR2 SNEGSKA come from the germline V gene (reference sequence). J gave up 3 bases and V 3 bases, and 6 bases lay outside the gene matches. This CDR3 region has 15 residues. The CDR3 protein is CSASALAGITDTQYF. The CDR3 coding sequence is TGCAGTGCTAGCGCACTAGCGGGAATAACAGATACGCAGTATTTT.

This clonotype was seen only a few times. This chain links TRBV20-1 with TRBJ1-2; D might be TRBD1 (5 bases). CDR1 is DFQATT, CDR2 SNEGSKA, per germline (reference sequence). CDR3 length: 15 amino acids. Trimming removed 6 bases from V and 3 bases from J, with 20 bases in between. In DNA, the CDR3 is TGCAGTGCCATAGACCCGGGGCAGGCGTACTATGGCTACACCTTC. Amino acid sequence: CSAIDPGQAYYGYTF.

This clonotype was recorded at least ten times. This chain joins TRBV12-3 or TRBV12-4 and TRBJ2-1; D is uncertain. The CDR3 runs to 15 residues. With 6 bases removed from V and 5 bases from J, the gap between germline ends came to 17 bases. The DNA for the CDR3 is TGTGCCAGCAGCCTGACTTCGCGGATCAACAATGAGCAGTTCTTC. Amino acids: CASSLTSRINNEQFF.

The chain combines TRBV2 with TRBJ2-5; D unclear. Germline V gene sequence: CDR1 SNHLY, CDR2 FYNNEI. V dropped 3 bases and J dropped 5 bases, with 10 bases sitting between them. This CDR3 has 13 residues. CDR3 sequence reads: CASSDGSEETQYF. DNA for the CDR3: TGTGCCAGCAGTGATGGGTCCGAGGAGACCCAGTACTTC.

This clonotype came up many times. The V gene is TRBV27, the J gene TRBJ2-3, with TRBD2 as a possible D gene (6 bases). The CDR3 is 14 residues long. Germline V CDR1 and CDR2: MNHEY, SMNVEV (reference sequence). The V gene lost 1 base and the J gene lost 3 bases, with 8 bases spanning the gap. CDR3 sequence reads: CASSLYGSTDTQYF. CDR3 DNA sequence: TGTGCCAGCAGTTTATACGGGAGTACAGATACGCAGTATTTT.